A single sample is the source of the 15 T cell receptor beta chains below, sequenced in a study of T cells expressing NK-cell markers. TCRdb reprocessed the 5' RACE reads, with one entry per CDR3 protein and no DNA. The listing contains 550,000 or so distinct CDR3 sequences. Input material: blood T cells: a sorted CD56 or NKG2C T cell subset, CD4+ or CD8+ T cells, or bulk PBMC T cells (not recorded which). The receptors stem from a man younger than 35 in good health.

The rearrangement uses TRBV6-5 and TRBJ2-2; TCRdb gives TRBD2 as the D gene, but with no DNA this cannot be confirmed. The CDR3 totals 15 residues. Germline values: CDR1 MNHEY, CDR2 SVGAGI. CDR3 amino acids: CASRRGVHNTGELFF.

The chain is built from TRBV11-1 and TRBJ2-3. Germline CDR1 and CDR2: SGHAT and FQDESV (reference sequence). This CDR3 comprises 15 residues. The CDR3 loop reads CASSSAGEKTDTQYF.

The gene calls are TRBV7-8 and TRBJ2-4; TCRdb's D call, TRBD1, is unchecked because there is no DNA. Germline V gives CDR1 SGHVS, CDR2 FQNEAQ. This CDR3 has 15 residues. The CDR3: CASSLERGSKNIQYF.

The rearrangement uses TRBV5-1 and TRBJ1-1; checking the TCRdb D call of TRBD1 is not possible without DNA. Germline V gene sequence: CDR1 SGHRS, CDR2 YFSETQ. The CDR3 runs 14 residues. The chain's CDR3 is CASSSDRVNTEAFF.

The CDR3 sequence: CSASAGDQPQHF. The chain has TRBV20-1 and TRBJ1-5. This CDR3 region has 12 residues. Germline V gene lookup returns CDR1 DFQATT and CDR2 SNEGSKA (reference sequence).

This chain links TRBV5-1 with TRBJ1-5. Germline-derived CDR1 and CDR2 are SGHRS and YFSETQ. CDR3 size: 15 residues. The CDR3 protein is CASSLEAGGNQPQHF.

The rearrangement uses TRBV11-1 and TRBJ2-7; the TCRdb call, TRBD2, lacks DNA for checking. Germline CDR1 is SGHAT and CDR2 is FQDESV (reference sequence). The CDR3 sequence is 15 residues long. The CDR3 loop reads CASRGFGPLSYEQYF.

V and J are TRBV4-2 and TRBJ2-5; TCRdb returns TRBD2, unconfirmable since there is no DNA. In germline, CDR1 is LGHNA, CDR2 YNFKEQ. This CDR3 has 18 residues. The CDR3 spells CASSQGGLAGDVVGTQYF.

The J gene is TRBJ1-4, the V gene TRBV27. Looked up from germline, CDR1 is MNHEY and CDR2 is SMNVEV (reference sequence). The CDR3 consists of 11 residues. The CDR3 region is CASRRGEKLFF.

CDR3 loop: CSARDSRGSVFNTGELFF. The chain joins TRBV20-1 to TRBJ2-2. The CDR3 runs 18 residues. Germline lookup yields CDR1 DFQATT and CDR2 SNEGSKA (reference sequence).

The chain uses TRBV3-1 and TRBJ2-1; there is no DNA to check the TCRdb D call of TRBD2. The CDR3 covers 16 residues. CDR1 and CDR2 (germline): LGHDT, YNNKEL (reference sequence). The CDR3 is CASSQDGSGGYNEQFF.

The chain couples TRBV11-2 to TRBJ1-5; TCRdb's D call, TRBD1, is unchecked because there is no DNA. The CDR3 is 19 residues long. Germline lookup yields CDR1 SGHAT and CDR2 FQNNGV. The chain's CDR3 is CASSLSNRGILYSNQPQHF.

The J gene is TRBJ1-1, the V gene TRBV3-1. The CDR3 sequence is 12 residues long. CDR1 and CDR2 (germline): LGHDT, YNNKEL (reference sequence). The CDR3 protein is CASRHSHSEAFF.

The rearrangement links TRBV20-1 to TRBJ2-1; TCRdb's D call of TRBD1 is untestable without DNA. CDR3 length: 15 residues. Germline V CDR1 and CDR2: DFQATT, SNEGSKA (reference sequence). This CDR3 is CSARDAGASPNEQFF.

The CDR3 region is CASSIGPGQKAFF. The chain uses TRBV19 and TRBJ1-1; TCRdb indicates TRBD1, and absent DNA this call remains unverified. The CDR3 spans 13 residues. The germline CDR1 and CDR2 sequences are LNHDA and SQIVND (reference sequence).